These 16 T cell receptor beta chains originate from one sample sequenced in a study of shared clonotypes between healthy human individuals. Produced via immunoSEQ multiplex PCR; TCRdb's table is partial and in-frame only. Counted here are roughly 1,500,000 clones, approximately 98.5% occurring once; the ten biggest clones make up under 0.45%. Sequences were obtained from naive CD4+ T cells sorted from blood. Described subset: CD45RA+ positively selected. These receptors all come from a man aged 25 to 40 in good health.

The rearrangement uses TRBV5-1 and TRBJ2-1, with 7 positions matching TRBD2. Per germline, CDR1 SGHRS and CDR2 YFSETQ. Trimming took 5 bases from V and 5 from J; bases not matched to a gene: 10. The CDR3 sequence is 15 residues long. CDR3 DNA sequence: TGCGCCAGCAGTTCGGGCGGGAGCTTGGACAATGAGCAGTTCTTC. This translates into CASSSGGSLDNEQFF.

The chain has TRBV27 and TRBJ2-1, with D possibly being TRBD2 (5 bases). The CDR3 length is 17 residues. Between the trimmed V and J ends, which lost 6 bases and 5 bases, there was a span of 23 bases. In germline, CDR1 is MNHEY, CDR2 SMNVEV (reference sequence). In DNA form, the CDR3 reads TGTGCCAGCAGAGCCTCTCCTTTGGGAGAGATCCACAATGAGCAGTTCTTC. Translated: CASRASPLGEIHNEQFF.

This chain connects TRBV7-9 to TRBJ2-1; 7 bases align to TRBD2. The CDR3 is made up of 13 amino acids. Germline V CDR1 and CDR2: SEHNR, FQNEAQ (reference sequence). The trim removed 5 bases at V and 9 bases at J, leaving 7 bases unmatched. CDR3 sequence reads: CASSLGRESEQFF. For the CDR3, the DNA is TGTGCCAGCAGCCTCGGGCGGGAGAGTGAGCAGTTCTTC.

The V and J genes are TRBV7-4 and TRBJ2-3; D remains ambiguous. Per germline, CDR1 SGHVT and CDR2 SQSDAQ. V was trimmed by 8 bases and J by 0 bases, leaving 6 bases between them. The CDR3 contains 12 residues. The CDR3 sequence is CASSGSTDTQYF. The CDR3 coding sequence is TGTGCCAGCTCTGGCAGCACAGATACGCAGTATTTT. The variable domain in full, completed from reference TRBV7-4 and TRBJ2-3, reads GAGVSQSPRYKVAKRGRDVALRCDSISGHVTLYWYRQTLGQGSEVLTYSQSDAQRDKSGRPSGRFSAERPERSVSTLKIQRTEQGDSAVYLCASSGSTDTQYFGPGTRLTVL.

This clone was recorded only once. This chain links TRBV10-3 with TRBJ1-1; no firm D call. Trimming removed 11 bases at V and 1 base at J, with 8 bases between. Per germline, CDR1 ENHRY and CDR2 SYGVKD. The CDR3 is 11 residues long. Here the CDR3 DNA reads TGTGCCTCTATAGAGAACACTGAAGCTTTCTTT. Amino acid sequence: CASIENTEAFF.

Here the CDR3 reads CAISDLTTSYGYTF. The CDR3 DNA sequence: TGTGCCATCAGTGATCTCACGACAAGCTATGGCTACACCTTC. The chain combines TRBV10-3 with TRBJ1-2; the D is unclear. The CDR3 has 14 residues. V lost 3 bases and J 4 bases, leaving 12 bases between the germline ends. Germline CDR1 reads ENHRY; CDR2 reads SYGVKD.

The chain recombines TRBV5-1 with TRBJ2-2; 13 bases map to TRBD2. This CDR3 has 21 amino acids. Germline loops: CDR1 SGHRS, CDR2 YFSETQ. The J segment lost 0 bases and the V segment lost 1 base, leaving 12 bases of the junction unmatched. CDR3 protein: CASSLHPPLLAGGTNTGELFF. CDR3 DNA sequence: TGCGCCAGCAGCTTGCACCCCCCACTACTAGCGGGAGGGACGAACACCGGGGAGCTGTTTTTT.

Notes on this clone: The same CDR3 can be traced to other DNA sequences in this sample. The chain combines TRBV18 with TRBJ2-7; 12 bases fit TRBD1. The germline gives CDR1 KGHSH, CDR2 LQKENI. Trimming at V came to 2 bases and at J to 7 bases, leaving 6 bases not matched to a gene. There are 15 residues in the CDR3. For the CDR3, the DNA is TGTGCCAGCTCACCAAAGGGACAGGGGGCTTATGAGCAGTACTTC. Translation gives CASSPKGQGAYEQYF. Looking up the rest from reference TRBV18 and TRBJ2-7 gives the full variable domain: NAGVMQNPRHLVRRRGQEARLRCSPMKGHSHVYWYRQLPEEGLKFMVYLQKENIIDESGMPKERFSAEFPKEGPSILRIQQVVRGDSAAYFCASSPKGQGAYEQYFGPGTRLTVT.

The rearrangement uses TRBV28 and TRBJ2-3; 7 positions agree with TRBD1. Germline assignment: CDR1 MDHEN and CDR2 SYDVKM. The V gene end was trimmed by 2 bases and the J gene end by 4 bases; junction bases not matched to a gene: 15. The CDR3 is 18 amino acids. The CDR3 sequence: CASSLPHRQGSVPDTQYF. The CDR3 bases are TGTGCCAGCAGTTTACCCCATCGACAGGGAAGTGTCCCAGATACGCAGTATTTT. Filled out from reference TRBV28 and TRBJ2-3, the complete variable domain reads DVKVTQSSRYLVKRTGEKVFLECVQDMDHENMFWYRQDPGLGLRLIYFSYDVKMKEKGDIPEGYSVSREKKERFSLILESASTNQTSMYLCASSLPHRQGSVPDTQYFGPGTRLTVL.

The V call is TRBV4-2, the J call TRBJ2-1; possible D gene TRBD2, 6 bases. This CDR3 comprises 16 residues. Germline loops: CDR1 LGHNA, CDR2 YNFKEQ. V was trimmed by 2 bases and J by 4 bases, leaving 15 bases between them. Here the CDR3 reads CASSQLTGALYNEQFF. The CDR3 nucleotides are TGTGCCAGCAGCCAATTAACGGGAGCGTTATACAATGAGCAGTTCTTC.

The chain employs TRBV20-1 and TRBJ1-4; no definite D call. V was clipped by 2 bases and J by 4 bases, with 2 bases between them. The germline V gene has CDR1 DFQATT and CDR2 SNEGSKA (reference sequence). The CDR3 covers 11 residues. For the CDR3, the DNA is TGCAGTGCTAGAATTAATGAAAAACTGTTTTTT. Amino acid sequence: CSARINEKLFF.

Concerning this clone itself: This sample includes further DNA sequences coding for the same CDR3. V and J are TRBV30 and TRBJ2-6; D unresolved. V lost 4 bases and J 2 bases, leaving 3 bases between the germline ends. CDR3 length equals 12 residues. CDR1 and CDR2 from the germline V gene are GTSNPN and SVGIG (reference sequence). As DNA, the CDR3 is TGTGCCTGGACTGCTGGGGCCAACGTCCTGACTTTC. Its translation is CAWTAGANVLTF.

This clone was seen only once. This chain connects TRBV21-1 to TRBJ2-5; TRBD1 was called by the table and not checked on the DNA. TRBV21-1 is a pseudogene. CDR3 size: 11 residues. The CDR3 nucleotides are TGTGCCAGCAGCACCAAAGAGACCCAGTACTTC. This gives the protein CASSTKETQYF.

This sequence joins TRBV11-3 and TRBJ1-5; a weak D match, TRBD1 (6 bases). Deletions cut 3 bases from V and 5 bases from J, with 14 bases between. Germline CDR1 SGHNT, CDR2 YENEEA. CDR3 size: 15 residues. The CDR3 loop is CASSFRGGRDQPQHF. CDR3 bases: TGTGCCAGCAGCTTTAGGGGGGGGAGGGATCAGCCCCAGCATTTT.

The chain combines TRBV7-6 with TRBJ2-7; 8 positions match TRBD2. Trimming at V came to 0 bases and at J to 1 base, leaving 2 bases not matched to a gene. This CDR3 region has 15 residues. Per germline, CDR1 SGHVS and CDR2 FNYEAQ. As DNA, the CDR3 is TGTGCCAGCAGCTTAGCGGGACTAGTTTCCTACGAGCAGTACTTC. Protein: CASSLAGLVSYEQYF.

The chain uses TRBV9 and TRBJ2-1, with 16 bases aligning to TRBD2. Germline V gives CDR1 SGDLS, CDR2 YYNGEE. With V trimmed by 4 bases and J by 11 bases, 9 bases remained unmatched. CDR3 length: 16 residues. CDR3 bases: TGTGCCAGCAGCTCGGGACTAGCGGGAGGGACTTCGAAGCAGTTCTTC. Amino acid sequence: CASSSGLAGGTSKQFF.